This T cell receptor beta chain was sequenced in a study of identical twins. General observations from the study: Compared with unrelated sharing, twin-shared out-of-frame alpha sequences had more low-probability sequences. Fewer insertions marked abundant cord blood beta clonotypes; young adult naive trended weakly, memory not at all. Models underestimated how often monozygotic twins shared out-of-frame TCR alpha.

V gave up 11 bases and J gave up 0 bases, with 16 bases separating them. There are 14 residues in the CDR3. Per germline, CDR1 LNHNV and CDR2 YYDKDF (reference sequence). One entry per CDR3 protein, called by TCRdb with MiXCR from the 5' RACE reads. The sample lists nearly 250,000 distinct CDR3 sequences, roughly 7% occurring once. This clonotype was counted ten times or more. Its cognate antigen is unknown. This sample also appeared in a second study, on yellow fever vaccine responses in identical twins.

The receptor was derived from a woman younger than 35 in good health. Sequenced material: memory (CD45RO+) T cells sorted from blood. This rearrangement joins TRBV15 to TRBJ1-1, with unresolved D. Written as DNA, the CDR3 is TGTGCCGCCAAAAAGACGGGAATGAACACTGAAGCTTTCTTT. This translates into CAAKKTGMNTEAFF.